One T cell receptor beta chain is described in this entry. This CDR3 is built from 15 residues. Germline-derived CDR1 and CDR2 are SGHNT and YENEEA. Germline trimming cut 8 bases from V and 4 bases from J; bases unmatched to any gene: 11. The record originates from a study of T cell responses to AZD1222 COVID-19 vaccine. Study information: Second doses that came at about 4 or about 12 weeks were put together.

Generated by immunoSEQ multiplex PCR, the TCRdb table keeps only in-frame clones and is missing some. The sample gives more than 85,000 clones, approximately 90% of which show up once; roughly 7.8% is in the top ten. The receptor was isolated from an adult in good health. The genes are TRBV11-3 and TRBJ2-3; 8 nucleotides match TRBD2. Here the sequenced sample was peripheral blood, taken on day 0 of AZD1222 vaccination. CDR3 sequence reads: CASEVRRGAADTQYF. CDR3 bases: TGTGCCAGCGAAGTCAGGCGGGGGGCCGCAGATACGCAGTATTTT.